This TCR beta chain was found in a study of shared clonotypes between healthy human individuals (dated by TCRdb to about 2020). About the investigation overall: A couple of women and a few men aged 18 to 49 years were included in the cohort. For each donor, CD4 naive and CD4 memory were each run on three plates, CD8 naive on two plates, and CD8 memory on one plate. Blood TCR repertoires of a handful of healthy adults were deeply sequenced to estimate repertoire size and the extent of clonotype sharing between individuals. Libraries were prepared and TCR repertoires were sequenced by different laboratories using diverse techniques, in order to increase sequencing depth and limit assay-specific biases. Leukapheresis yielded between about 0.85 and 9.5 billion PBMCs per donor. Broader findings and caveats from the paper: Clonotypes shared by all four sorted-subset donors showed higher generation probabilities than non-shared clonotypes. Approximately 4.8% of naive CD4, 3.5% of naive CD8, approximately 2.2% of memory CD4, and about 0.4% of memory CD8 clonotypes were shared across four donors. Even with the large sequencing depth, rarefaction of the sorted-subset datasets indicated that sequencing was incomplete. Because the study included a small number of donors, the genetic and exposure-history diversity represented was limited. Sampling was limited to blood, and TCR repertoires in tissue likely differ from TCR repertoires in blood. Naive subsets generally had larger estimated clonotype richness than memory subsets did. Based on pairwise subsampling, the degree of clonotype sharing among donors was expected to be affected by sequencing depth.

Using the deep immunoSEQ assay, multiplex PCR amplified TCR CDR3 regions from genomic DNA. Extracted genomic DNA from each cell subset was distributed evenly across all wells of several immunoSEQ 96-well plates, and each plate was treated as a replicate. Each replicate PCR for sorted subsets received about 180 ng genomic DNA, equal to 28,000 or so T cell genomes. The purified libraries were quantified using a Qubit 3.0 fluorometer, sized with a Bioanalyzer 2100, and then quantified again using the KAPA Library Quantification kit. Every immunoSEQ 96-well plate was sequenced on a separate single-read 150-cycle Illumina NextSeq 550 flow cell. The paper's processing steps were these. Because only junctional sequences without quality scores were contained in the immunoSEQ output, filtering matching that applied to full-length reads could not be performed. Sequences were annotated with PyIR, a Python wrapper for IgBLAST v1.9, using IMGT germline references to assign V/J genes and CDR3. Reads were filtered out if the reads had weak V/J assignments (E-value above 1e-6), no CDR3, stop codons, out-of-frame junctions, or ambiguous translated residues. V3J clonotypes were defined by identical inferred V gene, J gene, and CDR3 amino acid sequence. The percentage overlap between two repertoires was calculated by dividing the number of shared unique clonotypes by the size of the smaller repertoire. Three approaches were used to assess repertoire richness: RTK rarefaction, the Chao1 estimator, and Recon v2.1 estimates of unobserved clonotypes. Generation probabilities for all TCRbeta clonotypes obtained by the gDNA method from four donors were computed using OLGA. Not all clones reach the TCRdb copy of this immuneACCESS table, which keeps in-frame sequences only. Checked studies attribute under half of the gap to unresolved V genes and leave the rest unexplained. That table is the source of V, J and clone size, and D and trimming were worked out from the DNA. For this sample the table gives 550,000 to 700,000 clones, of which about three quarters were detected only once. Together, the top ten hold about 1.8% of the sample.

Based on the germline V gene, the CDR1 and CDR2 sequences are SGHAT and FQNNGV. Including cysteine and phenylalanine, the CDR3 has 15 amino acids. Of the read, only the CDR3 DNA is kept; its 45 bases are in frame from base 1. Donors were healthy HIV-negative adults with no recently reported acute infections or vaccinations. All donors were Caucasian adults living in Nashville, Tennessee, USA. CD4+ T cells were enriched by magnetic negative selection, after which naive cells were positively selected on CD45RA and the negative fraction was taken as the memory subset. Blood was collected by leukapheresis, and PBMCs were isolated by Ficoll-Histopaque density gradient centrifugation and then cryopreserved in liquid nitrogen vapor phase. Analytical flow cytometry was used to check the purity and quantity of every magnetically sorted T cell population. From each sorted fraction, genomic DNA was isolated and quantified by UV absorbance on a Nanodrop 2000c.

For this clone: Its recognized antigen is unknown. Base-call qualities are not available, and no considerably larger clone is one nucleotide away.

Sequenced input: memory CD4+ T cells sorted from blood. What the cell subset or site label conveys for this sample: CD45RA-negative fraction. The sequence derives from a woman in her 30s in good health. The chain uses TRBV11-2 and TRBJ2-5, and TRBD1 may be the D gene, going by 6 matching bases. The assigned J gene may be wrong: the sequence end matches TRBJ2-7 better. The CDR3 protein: CASSLDDRSSHEQYF. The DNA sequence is TGTGCCAGCAGCTTAGACGACAGGTCCTCGCACGAGCAGTACTTC.